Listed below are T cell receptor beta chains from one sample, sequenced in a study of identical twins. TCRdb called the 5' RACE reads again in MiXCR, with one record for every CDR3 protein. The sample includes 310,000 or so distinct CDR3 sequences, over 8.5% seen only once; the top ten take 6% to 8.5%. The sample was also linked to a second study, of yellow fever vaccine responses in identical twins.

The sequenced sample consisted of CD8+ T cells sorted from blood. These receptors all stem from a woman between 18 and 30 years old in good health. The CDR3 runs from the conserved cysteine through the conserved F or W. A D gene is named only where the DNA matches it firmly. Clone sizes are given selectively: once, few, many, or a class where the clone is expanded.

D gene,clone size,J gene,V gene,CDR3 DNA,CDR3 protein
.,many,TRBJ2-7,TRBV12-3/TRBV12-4,TGTGCCAGCAGTTTTTTCGGACAGTTAGCGGAGAGTTACGAGCAGTACTTC,CASSFFGQLAESYEQYF
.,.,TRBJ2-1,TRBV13,TGTGCCAGCAGCTTAGGTACCTTGGCGGGGACTTACAATGAGCAGTTCTTC,CASSLGTLAGTYNEQFF
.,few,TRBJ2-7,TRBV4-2,TGTGCCAGCAGCCAATCATCCAGGACTCGCGGCGAGCAGTACTTC,CASSQSSRTRGEQYF
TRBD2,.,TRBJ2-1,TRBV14,TGTGCCAGCAGCCAAGTGGCTAGCGGTGAGCAGTTCTTC,CASSQVASGEQFF
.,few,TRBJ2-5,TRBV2,TGTGCCACCGCGCGGTGGGGCGAGTCGATGACGGAGACCCAGTACTTC,CATARWGESMTETQYF
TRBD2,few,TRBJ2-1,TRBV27,TGTGCCAGCAGTGTAGCGGGGGGGCGCTACAATGAGCAGTTCTTC,CASSVAGGRYNEQFF
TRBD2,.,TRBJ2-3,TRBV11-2,TGTGCCAGCAGCTTAACTAGCGGGGGGCGCACAGATACGCAGTATTTT,CASSLTSGGRTDTQYF
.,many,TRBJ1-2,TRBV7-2,TGTGCCACCCTGGGCGGGACACCCTACTATGGCTACACCTTC,CATLGGTPYYGYTF
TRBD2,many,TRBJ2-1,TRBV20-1,TGCAGTGCTATGGTGCGGGAGGCGGTTGAGCAGTTCTTC,CSAMVREAVEQFF
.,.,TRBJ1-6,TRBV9,TGTGCCAGCAGCGTAGGGGGTAAGAATTCACCCCTCCACTTT,CASSVGGKNSPLHF
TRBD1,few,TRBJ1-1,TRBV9,TGTGCCAGCAGCCCACACCCGGGACAGGGCGGTGAAGCTTTCTTT,CASSPHPGQGGEAFF
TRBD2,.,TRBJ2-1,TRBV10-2,TGCGCCAGCAGTGAGATGGCTAGCGGATACAATGAGCAGTTCTTC,CASSEMASGYNEQFF
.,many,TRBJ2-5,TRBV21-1,TGTGCCAGCAGCAAAGCTAGCGAAGAGACCCAGTACTTC,CASSKASEETQYF
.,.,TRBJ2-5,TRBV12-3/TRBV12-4,TGTGCCAGCAGCCCTCCGCCAGTAGTGCGAGAGTCCCAGTACTTC,CASSPPPVVRESQYF
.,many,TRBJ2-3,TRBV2,TGTGCCAGCAGTGAAGAGACTGGGCCCACAGATACGCAGTATTTT,CASSEETGPTDTQYF
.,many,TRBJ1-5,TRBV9,TGTGCCAGCAGCGTATCGGGGCAGGACTATCAGCCCCAGCATTTT,CASSVSGQDYQPQHF
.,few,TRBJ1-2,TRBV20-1,TGCAGTGCTAGGGGAGACAGGCTTGGCAGCTATGGCTACACCTTC,CSARGDRLGSYGYTF
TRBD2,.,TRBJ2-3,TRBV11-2,TGTGCCAGCAGCTTAGATTGGACTAGCGGGGGGGCCCCAGATACGCAGTATTTT,CASSLDWTSGGAPDTQYF
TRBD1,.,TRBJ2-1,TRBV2,TGTGCCAGCTACCCCCGGGACAGGCCCCCTGAGCAGTTCTTC,CASYPRDRPPEQFF
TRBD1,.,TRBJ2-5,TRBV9,TGTGCCAGCAGCGTTTCCCGGACAGGGTCACTGGAGACCCAGTACTTC,CASSVSRTGSLETQYF
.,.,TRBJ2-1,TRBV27,TGTGCCAGCAGTTTATCGAATCTCAATGAGCAGTTCTTC,CASSLSNLNEQFF
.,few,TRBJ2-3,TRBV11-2,TGTGCCAGCAGCCCCCCTTCAGATACGCAGTATTTT,CASSPPSDTQYF
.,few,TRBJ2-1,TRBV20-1,TGCAGTGCTAGATCCAACCCGTCGCGTTTCAATGAGCAGTTCTTC,CSARSNPSRFNEQFF
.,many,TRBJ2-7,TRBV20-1,TGCAGTGCTAGACCCACCGTTTCGACGAGCTCCTACGAGCAGTACTTC,CSARPTVSTSSYEQYF
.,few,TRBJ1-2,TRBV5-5,TGTGCCAGCAGCTTGAGTATGACTAACTATGGCTACACCTTC,CASSLSMTNYGYTF
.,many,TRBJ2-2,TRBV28,TGTGCCAGCAGTCCCCGAGGGAACACCGGGGAGCTGTTTTTT,CASSPRGNTGELFF
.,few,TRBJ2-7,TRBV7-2,TGTGCCAGCAGCTCCTCGGCAGAGAGATCCGTCTACGAGCAGTACTTC,CASSSSAERSVYEQYF
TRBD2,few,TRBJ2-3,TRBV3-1,TGTGCCAGCAGCCAGAGACTAGCGGGAGGAGAGGGAGATACGCAGTATTTT,CASSQRLAGGEGDTQYF
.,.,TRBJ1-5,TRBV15,TGTGCCACCAGCAGAGATAGGTCCACCCCAATGGCCCAGCATTTT,CATSRDRSTPMAQHF
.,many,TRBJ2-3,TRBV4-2,TGTGCCAGCAGCCACGGTGCAGATACGCAGTATTTT,CASSHGADTQYF
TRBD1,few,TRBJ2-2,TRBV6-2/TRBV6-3,TGTGCCAGCAGTTCCACAGGGGGCGTTTGGCGGGAAGACACCGGGGAGCTGTTTTTT,CASSSTGGVWREDTGELFF
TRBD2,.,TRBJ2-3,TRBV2,TGTGCCAACCGACTAGCGGGGAGCACAGATACGCAGTATTTT,CANRLAGSTDTQYF
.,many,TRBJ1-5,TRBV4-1,TGCGCCAGCAGCCAAGTTAGGGGTGAGGAGCCCCAGCATTTT,CASSQVRGEEPQHF
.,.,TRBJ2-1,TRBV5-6,TGTGCCAGCAGCTTGGTGGGGGACCATGAGCAGTTCTTC,CASSLVGDHEQFF
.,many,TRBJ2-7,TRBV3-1,TGTGCCAGCAGCCAAGCCACAGGGTCGGGCTACGAGCAGTACTTC,CASSQATGSGYEQYF
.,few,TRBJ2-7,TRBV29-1,TGCAGCGTTCGGGACACCTACTACGAGCAGTACTTC,CSVRDTYYEQYF
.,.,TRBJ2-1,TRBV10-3,TGTGCCATCAGTGAACCTTATGACCTGAGCGATGAGCAGTTCTTC,CAISEPYDLSDEQFF
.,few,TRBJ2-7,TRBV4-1,TGCGCCAGCAGCCAAGAGTCCAACTACGAGCAGTACTTC,CASSQESNYEQYF
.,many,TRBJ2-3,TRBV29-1,TGCAGCGTGCGTCTTTCCCCCAAATTCACAGATACGCAGTATTTT,CSVRLSPKFTDTQYF
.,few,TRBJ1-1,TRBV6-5,TGTGCCAGCAGTTACACAGGGTCTGAAGCTTTCTTT,CASSYTGSEAFF
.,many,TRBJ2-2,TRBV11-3,TGTGCCAGCAGCTTATCAGGGAACACCGGGGAGCTGTTTTTT,CASSLSGNTGELFF
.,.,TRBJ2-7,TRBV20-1,TGCAGTGCCCGGGACCTTAGCCCCTACGAGCAGTACTTC,CSARDLSPYEQYF
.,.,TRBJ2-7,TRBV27,TGTGCCAGCAGTTTATCAATCTCCTACGAGCAGTACTTC,CASSLSISYEQYF
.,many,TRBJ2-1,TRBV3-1,TGTGCCAGCAGCCAAGATCATGGAGGTAGCTCCTACAATGAGCAGTTCTTC,CASSQDHGGSSYNEQFF
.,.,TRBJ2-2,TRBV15,TGTGCCACCAGCAGAGATTTTTGGGGGACCGGGGAGCTGTTTTTT,CATSRDFWGTGELFF
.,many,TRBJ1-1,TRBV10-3,TGTGCCATCAGAAACACACAAACAGAGACTGAAGCTTTCTTT,CAIRNTQTETEAFF
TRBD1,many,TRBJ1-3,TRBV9,TGTGCCAGCAGCGACGACAGGGCCTCTGGAAACACCATATATTTT,CASSDDRASGNTIYF
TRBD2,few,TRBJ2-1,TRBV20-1,TGCAGTGGGGAGCGGGATTCCTACAATGAGCAGTTCTTC,CSGERDSYNEQFF
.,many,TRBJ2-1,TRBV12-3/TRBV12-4,TGTGCCAGTAAGAACTACTCCTACAATGAGCAGTTCTTC,CASKNYSYNEQFF
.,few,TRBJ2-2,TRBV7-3,TGTGCCAGCAGCTTAACTTTCCTAGGTTTTACCGGGGAGCTGTTTTTT,CASSLTFLGFTGELFF
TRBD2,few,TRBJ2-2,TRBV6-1,TGTGCCAGCGGGGGGGGTATGGCGGACGGGGAGCTGTTTTTT,CASGGGMADGELFF
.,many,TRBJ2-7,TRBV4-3,TGCGCCAGCAGCCAAGATCGGCGGGGATCATTGAACGAGCAGTACTTC,CASSQDRRGSLNEQYF
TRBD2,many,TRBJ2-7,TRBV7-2,TGTGCCAGCAGCTTTGCGGGAGGGTCTTACGAGCAGTACTTC,CASSFAGGSYEQYF
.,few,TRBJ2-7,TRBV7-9,TGTGCCAGCAGCCCTGATACTAACCGGGACATCTCCTACGAGCAGTACTTC,CASSPDTNRDISYEQYF